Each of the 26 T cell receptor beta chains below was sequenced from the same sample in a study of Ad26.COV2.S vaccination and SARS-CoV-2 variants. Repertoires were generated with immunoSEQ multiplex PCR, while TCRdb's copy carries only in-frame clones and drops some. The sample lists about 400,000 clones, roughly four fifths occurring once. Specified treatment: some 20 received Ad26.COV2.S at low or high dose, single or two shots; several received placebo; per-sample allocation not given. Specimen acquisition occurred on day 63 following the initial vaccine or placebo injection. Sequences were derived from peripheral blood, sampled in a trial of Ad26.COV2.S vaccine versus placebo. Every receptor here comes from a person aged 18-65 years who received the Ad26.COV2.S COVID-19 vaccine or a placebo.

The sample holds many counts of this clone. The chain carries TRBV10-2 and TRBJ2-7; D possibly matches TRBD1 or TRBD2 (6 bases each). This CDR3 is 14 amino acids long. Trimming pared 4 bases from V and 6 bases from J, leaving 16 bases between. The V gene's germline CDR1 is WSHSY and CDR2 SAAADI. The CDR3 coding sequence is TGCGCCAGCAGTGGAGGCACGGGGGCCTCCGAGCAGTACTTC. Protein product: CASSGGTGASEQYF.

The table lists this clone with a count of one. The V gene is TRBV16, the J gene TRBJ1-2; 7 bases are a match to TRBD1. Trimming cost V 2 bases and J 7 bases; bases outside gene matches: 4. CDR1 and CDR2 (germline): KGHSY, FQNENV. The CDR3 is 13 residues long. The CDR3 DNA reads TGTGCCAGCAGCCAAAACAGGGGCGGTGGCTACACCTTC. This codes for CASSQNRGGGYTF. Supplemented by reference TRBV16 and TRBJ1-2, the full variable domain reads GEEVAQTPKHLVRGEGQKAKLYCAPIKGHSYVFWYQQVLKNEFKFLISFQNENVFDETGMPKERFSAKCLPNSPCSLEIQATKLEDSAVYFCASSQNRGGGYTFGSGTRLTVV.

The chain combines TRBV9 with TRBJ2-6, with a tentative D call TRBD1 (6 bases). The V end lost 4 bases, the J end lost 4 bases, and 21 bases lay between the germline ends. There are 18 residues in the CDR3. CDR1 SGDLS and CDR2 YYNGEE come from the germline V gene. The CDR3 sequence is CASSPSRGPFGGANVLTF. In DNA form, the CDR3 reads TGTGCCAGCAGCCCCTCCAGGGGACCTTTCGGAGGGGCCAACGTCCTGACTTTC.

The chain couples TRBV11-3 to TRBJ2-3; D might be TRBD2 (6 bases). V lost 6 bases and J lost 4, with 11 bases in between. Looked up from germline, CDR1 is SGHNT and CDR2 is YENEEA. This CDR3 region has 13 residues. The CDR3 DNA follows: TGTGCCAGCAGACCGCGGGGACCAGATACGCAGTATTTT. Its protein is CASRPRGPDTQYF.

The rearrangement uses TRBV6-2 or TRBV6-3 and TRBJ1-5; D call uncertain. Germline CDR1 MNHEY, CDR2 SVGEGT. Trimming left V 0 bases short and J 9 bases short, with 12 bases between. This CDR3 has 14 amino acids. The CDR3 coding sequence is TGTGCCAGCAGTTACTCGGATGTCTCTCGGCCCCAGCATTTT. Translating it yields CASSYSDVSRPQHF.

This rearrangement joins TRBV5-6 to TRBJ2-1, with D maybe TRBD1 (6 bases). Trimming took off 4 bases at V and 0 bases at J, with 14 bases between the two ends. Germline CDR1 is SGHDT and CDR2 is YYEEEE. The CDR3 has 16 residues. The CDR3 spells CASSHMDSSSYNEQFF. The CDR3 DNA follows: TGTGCCAGCAGCCACATGGACAGTAGCTCCTACAATGAGCAGTTCTTC.

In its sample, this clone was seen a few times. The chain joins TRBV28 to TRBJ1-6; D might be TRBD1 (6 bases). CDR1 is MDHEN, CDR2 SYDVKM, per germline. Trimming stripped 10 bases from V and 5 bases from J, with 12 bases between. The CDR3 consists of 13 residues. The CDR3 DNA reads TGTGCCACCCGGACAGATAATAATTCACCCCTCCACTTT. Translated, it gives CATRTDNNSPLHF. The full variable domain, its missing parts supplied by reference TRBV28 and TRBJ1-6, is DVKVTQSSRYLVKRTGEKVFLECVQDMDHENMFWYRQDPGLGLRLIYFSYDVKMKEKGDIPEGYSVSREKKERFSLILESASTNQTSMYLCATRTDNNSPLHFGNGTRLTVT.

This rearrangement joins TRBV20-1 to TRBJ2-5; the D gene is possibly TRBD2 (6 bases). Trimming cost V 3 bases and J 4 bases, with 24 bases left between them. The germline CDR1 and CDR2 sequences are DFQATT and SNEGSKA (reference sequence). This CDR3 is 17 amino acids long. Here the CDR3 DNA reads TGCAGTGCTAGTGGGACTCCTAACACGAACCAGGGAGAGACCCAGTACTTC. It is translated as CSASGTPNTNQGETQYF.

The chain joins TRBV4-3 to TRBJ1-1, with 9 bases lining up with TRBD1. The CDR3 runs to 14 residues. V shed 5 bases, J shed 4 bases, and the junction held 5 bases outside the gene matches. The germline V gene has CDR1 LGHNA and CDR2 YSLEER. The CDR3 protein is CASSSRTGATEAFF. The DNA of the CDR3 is TGCGCCAGCAGCTCACGGACAGGGGCCACTGAAGCTTTCTTT.

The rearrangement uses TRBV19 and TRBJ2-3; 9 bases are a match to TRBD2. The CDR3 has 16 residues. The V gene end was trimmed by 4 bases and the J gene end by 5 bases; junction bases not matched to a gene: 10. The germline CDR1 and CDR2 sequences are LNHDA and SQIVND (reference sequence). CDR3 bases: TGTGCCAGTAGTAAAACTCTTGGGACTAGCCAAGATACGCAGTATTTT. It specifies CASSKTLGTSQDTQYF.

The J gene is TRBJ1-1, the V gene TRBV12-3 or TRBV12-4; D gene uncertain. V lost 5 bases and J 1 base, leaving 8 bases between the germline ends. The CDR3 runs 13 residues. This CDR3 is CASSPDGNTEAFF. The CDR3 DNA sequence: TGTGCCAGCAGTCCGGACGGGAACACTGAAGCTTTCTTT.

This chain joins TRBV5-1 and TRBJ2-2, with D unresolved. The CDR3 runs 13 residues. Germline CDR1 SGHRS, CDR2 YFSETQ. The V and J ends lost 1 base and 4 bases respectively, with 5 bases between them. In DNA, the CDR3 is TGCGCCAGCAGCTTGTACTTCACCGGGGAGCTGTTTTTT. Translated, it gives CASSLYFTGELFF.

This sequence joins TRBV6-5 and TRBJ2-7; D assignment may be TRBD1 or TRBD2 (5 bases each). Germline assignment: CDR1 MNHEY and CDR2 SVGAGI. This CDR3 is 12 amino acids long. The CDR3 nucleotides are TGTGTCAGTGGGACCGACCTCTACGAGCAGTACTTC. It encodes CVSGTDLYEQYF.

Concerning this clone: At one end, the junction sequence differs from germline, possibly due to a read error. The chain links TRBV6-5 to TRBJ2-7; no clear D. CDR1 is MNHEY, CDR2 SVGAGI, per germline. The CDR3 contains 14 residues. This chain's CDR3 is CANSSTLTDYEQYF. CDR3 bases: TGTGCCAACAGTTCCACCCTGACTGATTACGAGCAGTACTTC.

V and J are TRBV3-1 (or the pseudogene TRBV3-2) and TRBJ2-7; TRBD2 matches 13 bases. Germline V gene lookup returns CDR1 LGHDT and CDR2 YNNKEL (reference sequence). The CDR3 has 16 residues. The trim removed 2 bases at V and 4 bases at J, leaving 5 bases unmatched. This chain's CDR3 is CASSQRTSGRLYEQYF. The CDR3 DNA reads TGTGCCAGCAGCCAACGGACTAGCGGGAGACTTTACGAGCAGTACTTC.

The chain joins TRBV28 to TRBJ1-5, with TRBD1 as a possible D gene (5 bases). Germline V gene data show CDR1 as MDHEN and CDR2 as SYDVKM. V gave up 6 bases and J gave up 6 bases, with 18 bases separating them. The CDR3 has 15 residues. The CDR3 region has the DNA TGTGCCAGCAGCTCCCACGGGGGGGTTATTCAGCCCCAGCATTTT. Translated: CASSSHGGVIQPQHF.

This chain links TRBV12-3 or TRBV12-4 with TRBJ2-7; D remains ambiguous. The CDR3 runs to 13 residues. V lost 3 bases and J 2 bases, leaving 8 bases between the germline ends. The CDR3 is CASSFSWTYEQYF. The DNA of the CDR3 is TGTGCCAGCAGTTTCTCGTGGACCTACGAGCAGTACTTC.

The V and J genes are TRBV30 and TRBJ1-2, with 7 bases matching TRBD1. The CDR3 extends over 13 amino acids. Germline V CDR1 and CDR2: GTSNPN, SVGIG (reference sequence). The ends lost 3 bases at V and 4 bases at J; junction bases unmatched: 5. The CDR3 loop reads CAWRRQGGYGYTF. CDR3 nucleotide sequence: TGTGCCTGGAGACGACAGGGTGGCTATGGCTACACCTTC.

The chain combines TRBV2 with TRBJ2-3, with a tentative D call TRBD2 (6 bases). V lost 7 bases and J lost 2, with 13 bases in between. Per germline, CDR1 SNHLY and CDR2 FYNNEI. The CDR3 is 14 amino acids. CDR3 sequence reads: CASTRDSNTDTQYF. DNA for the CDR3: TGTGCCAGCACCCGGGACTCTAACACAGATACGCAGTATTTT.

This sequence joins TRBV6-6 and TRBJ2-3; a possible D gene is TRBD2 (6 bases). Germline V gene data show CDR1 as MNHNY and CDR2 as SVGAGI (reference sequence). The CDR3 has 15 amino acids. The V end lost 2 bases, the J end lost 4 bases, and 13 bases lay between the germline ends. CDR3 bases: TGTGCCAGCAGTTACAATCCGGGGGTTTCAGATACGCAGTATTTT. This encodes CASSYNPGVSDTQYF.

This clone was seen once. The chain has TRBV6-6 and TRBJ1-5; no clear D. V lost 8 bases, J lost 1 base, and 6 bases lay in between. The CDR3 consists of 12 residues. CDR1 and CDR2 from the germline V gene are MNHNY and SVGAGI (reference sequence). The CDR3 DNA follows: TGTGCCAGCTGTGGGAGCAATCAGCCCCAGCATTTT. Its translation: CASCGSNQPQHF.

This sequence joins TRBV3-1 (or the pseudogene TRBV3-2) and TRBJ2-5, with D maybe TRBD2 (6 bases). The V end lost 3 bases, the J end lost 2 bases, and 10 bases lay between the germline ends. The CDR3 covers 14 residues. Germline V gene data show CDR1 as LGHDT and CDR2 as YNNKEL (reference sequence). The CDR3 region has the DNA TGTGCCAGCAGCCAGAGGGACTTACAAGAGACCCAGTACTTC. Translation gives CASSQRDLQETQYF.

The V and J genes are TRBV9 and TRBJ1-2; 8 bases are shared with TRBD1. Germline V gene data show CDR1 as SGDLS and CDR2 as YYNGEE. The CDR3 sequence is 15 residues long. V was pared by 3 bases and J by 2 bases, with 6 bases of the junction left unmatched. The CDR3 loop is CASSESRGQNYGYTF. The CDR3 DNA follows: TGTGCCAGCAGCGAATCCAGGGGGCAAAACTATGGCTACACCTTC.

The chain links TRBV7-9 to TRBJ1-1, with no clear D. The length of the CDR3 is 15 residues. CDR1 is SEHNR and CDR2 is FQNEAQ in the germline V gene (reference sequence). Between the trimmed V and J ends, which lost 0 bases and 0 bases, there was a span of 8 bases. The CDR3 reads CASSLALDLNTEAFF. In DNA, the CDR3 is TGTGCCAGCAGCTTAGCGCTGGACCTGAACACTGAAGCTTTCTTT.

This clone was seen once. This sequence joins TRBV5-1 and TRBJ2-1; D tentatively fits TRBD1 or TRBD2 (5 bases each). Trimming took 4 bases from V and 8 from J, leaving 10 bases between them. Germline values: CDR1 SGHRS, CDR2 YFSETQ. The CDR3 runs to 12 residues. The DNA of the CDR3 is TGCGCCAGCAGCACCTTGGGGGATGAGCAGTTCTTC. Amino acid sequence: CASSTLGDEQFF.

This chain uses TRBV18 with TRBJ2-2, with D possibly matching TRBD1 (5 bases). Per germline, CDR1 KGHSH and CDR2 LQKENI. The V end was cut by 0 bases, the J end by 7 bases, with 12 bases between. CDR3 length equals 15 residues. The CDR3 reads CASSPPTQTVGELFF. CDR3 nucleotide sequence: TGTGCCAGCTCACCACCGACTCAGACAGTCGGGGAGCTGTTTTTT.